The rows below give T cell receptor beta chains drawn from one sample of a study of T cells in Graves' hyperthyroidism and ophthalmopathy. TCRdb reanalysed the multiplex PCR reads using MiXCR and keeps one entry per CDR3 protein. The sample records 550,000 to 700,000 distinct CDR3 sequences, just over 45% being singletons. The sample comprised peripheral blood or thyroid tissue (not recorded which). The receptors come from an adult woman with Graves' disease, either hyperthyroidism or ophthalmopathy (not recorded which). Both conserved end residues are part of each CDR3.

j_gene | v_gene | CDR3aa
TRBJ2-7 | TRBV20-1 | CSACGTAISYEQYF
TRBJ2-7 | TRBV5-4 | CASSRSYQEQYF
TRBJ1-2 | TRBV5-8 | CASSLRDRGRFGGYTF
TRBJ2-7 | TRBV28 | CASSSNREQYF
TRBJ2-2 | TRBV20-1 | CSARNTGTGYTGELFF
TRBJ2-2 | TRBV5-1 | CASSLDSGYTGELFF
TRBJ2-6 | TRBV7-2 | CASSFAGF
TRBJ1-3 | TRBV29-1 | CSVAFGSSGNTIYF
TRBJ1-3 | TRBV11-2 | CASSLRGIGGNTIYF
TRBJ1-5 | TRBV6-5 | CASSYNSRTGYSNQPQHF
TRBJ2-5 | TRBV20-1 | CSAIMGKGAQYF
TRBJ2-7 | TRBV11-2 | CASRTLAGAYEQYF
TRBJ2-3 | TRBV7-3 | CASSLSAGGGTDTQYF
TRBJ1-1 | TRBV7-9 | CASSLVAMNTEAFF
TRBJ1-5 | TRBV20-1 | CSALSGDWDQPQHF
TRBJ1-6 | TRBV20-1 | CSVITGVSYNSPLHF
TRBJ2-6 | TRBV14 | CASSEGGSSGANVLTF
TRBJ2-5 | TRBV20-1 | CSASLLGAGIQETQYF
TRBJ2-7 | TRBV11-2 | CASSSIRTRAVHEQYF
TRBJ1-3 | TRBV6-5 | CASWDTHSGNTIYF
TRBJ1-3 | TRBV27 | CASSPLGQGNTIYF
TRBJ2-5 | TRBV6-5 | CASRSEGALGETQYF
TRBJ1-2 | TRBV5-1 | CATASRGGQYGYTF
TRBJ2-3 | TRBV5-1 | CASSSSVTDTQYF
TRBJ1-5 | TRBV9 | CASSADGNQPQHF
TRBJ1-2 | TRBV27 | CASTDSPWSYGYTF
TRBJ1-2 | TRBV6-6 | CAISENLGNTIYGYTF
TRBJ1-2 | TRBV10-2 | CASTHDRGPGYGGYTF
TRBJ2-2 | TRBV12-3/TRBV12-4 | CASSLQSAGELFF
TRBJ2-5 | TRBV7-9 | CASSPTSRSKIHQETQYF
TRBJ2-5 | TRBV7-9 | CASSPQLDRRTQYF
TRBJ1-6 | TRBV27 | CASSFGAGVNSPLHF
TRBJ2-7 | TRBV3-1 | CASAVGGYYEQYF
TRBJ1-1 | TRBV25-1 | CASSDRRSEAFF
TRBJ1-2 | TRBV2 | CASSEVAGGLGYTF
TRBJ1-1 | TRBV7-9 | CASSEGRGLTVNTEAFF
TRBJ2-7 | TRBV18 | CASSGAGDSYEQYF
TRBJ1-5 | TRBV7-9 | CASSLVAGQYSNQPQHF
TRBJ2-1 | TRBV19 | CASSTLPGLAGEQFF